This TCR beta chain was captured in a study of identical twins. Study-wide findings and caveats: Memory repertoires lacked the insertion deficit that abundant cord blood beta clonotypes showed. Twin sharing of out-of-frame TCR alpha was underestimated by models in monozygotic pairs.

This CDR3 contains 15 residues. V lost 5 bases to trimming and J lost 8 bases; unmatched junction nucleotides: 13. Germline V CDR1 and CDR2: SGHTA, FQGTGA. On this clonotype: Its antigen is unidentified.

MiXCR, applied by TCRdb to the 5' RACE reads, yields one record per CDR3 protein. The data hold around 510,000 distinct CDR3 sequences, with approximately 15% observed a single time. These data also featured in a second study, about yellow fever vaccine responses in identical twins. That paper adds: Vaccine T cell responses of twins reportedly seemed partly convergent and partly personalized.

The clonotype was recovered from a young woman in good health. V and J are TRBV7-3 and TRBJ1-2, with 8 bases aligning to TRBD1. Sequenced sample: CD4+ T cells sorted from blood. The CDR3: CASSLNRGQGNGYTF. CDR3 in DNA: TGTGCCAGCAGCCTAAACAGAGGACAGGGCAACGGCTACACCTTC.